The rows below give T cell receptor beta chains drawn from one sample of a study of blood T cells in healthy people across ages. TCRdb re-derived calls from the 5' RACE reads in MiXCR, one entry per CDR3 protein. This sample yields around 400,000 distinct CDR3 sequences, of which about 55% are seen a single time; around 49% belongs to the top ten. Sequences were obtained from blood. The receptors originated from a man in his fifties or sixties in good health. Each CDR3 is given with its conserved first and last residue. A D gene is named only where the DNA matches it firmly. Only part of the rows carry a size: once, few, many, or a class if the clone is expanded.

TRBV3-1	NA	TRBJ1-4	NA	CASSQGGMIGKLFF	TGTGCCAGCAGCCAAGGGGGTATGATTGGAAAACTGTTTTTT
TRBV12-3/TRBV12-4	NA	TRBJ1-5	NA	CASTPYPRQSSYQPQHF	TGTGCCAGCACCCCTTACCCGAGACAGTCCTCCTATCAGCCCCAGCATTTT
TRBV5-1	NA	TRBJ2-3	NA	CASTQALGINTNTQYF	TGCGCCAGCACCCAGGCTTTGGGGATCAACACAAATACGCAGTATTTT
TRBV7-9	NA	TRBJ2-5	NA	CASSSLGERPQETQYF	TGTGCCAGCAGCTCCCTGGGGGAGAGGCCCCAAGAGACCCAGTACTTC
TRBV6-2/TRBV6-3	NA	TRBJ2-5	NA	CASSYLLGGRQETQYF	TGTGCCAGCAGTTACCTTTTGGGGGGTCGCCAAGAGACCCAGTACTTC
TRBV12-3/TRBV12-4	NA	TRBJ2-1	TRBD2	CASSLLAGPYNEQFF	TGTGCCAGCAGTTTACTAGCGGGACCTTACAATGAGCAGTTCTTC
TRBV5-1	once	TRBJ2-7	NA	CASSYGTIYEQYF	TGCGCCAGCAGCTACGGGACAATTTACGAGCAGTACTTC
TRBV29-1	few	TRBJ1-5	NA	CSVGNLNQPQHF	TGCAGCGTTGGAAACCTCAATCAGCCCCAGCATTTT
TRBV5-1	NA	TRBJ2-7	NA	CASTSSSRYEQYF	TGCGCCAGCACCTCTAGCTCGCGATACGAGCAGTACTTC
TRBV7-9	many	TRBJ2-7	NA	CASSRSSYEQYF	TGTGCCAGCAGCCGGAGCTCCTACGAGCAGTACTTC
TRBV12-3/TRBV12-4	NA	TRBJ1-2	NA	CASTLGTATNYGYTF	TGTGCCAGCACCTTGGGGACGGCGACTAACTATGGCTACACCTTC
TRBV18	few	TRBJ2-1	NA	CASSPGSNEQFF	TGTGCCAGCTCACCGGGGAGCAATGAGCAGTTCTTC
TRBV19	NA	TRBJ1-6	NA	CASREGRINSPLHF	TGTGCCAGTAGAGAGGGACGGATCAATTCACCCCTCCACTTT
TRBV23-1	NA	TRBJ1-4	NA	CASSQETNEKLFF	TGCGCCAGCAGTCAAGAAACTAATGAAAAACTGTTTTTT
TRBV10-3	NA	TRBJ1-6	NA	CAIRPTVGDSPLHF	TGTGCCATCAGGCCTACAGTGGGCGATTCACCCCTCCACTTT
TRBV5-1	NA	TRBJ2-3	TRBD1	CASRPGTASTDTQYF	TGCGCCAGCAGACCCGGGACAGCTAGCACAGATACGCAGTATTTT
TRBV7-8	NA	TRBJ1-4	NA	CASSLRAGDNEKLFF	TGTGCCAGCAGCTTAAGGGCGGGAGATAATGAAAAACTGTTTTTT
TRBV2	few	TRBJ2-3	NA	CASSEGGRGTDTQYF	TGTGCCAGCAGTGAAGGAGGGCGGGGCACAGATACGCAGTATTTT
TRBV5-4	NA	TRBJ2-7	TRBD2	CASSISGSYREQYF	TGTGCCAGCAGCATTAGCGGGAGCTATCGCGAGCAGTACTTC
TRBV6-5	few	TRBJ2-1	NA	CASSYRQGNFNEQFF	TGTGCCAGCAGTTACAGGCAGGGCAACTTCAATGAGCAGTTCTTC
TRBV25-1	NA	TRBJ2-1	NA	CASSCTGGGRQFF	TGTGCCAGCAGTTGCACAGGAGGGGGAAGGCAGTTCTTC
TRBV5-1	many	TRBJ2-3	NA	CASSLMEIDTQYF	TGCGCCAGCAGCTTGATGGAGATAGATACGCAGTATTTT
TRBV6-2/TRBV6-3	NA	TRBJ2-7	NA	CASSPQRQGLAVTYEQYF	TGTGCCAGCAGCCCTCAGCGCCAGGGGCTAGCGGTTACCTACGAGCAGTACTTC
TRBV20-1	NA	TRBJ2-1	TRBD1	CSAVGQVHNEQFF	TGCAGTGCCGTGGGACAGGTTCACAATGAGCAGTTCTTC